This T cell receptor beta chain is from a study of blood T cells in healthy people across ages. A second PCR, run for roughly 7 to 12 cycles, used a sample-barcoded 5' primer plus a J-beta primer mix. From the 5' RACE reads, TCRdb called clonotypes with MiXCR, one entry per CDR3 protein. This sample carries some 850,000 distinct CDR3 sequences, approximately 24% of them seen once, and the ten largest clones take 3%. Germline CDR1 SGHVS, CDR2 FQNEAQ. Losses at the gene ends were 4 bases for V and 4 bases for J; bases not matched to a gene: 8. CDR3 size: 17 residues. These same data were also listed under a study on T cells of mothers and their children. This second report adds: Donors were a few healthy Caucasian mothers and their six children.

The sample taken for sequencing was blood. The sequence derives from a boy younger than 18 in good health. This chain joins TRBV7-8 and TRBJ2-1; 12 nucleotides agree with TRBD2. Here the CDR3 reads CASSYMGLAGIYNEQFF. The CDR3 DNA is TGTGCCAGCAGCTACATGGGACTAGCGGGCATTTACAATGAGCAGTTCTTC.